This T cell receptor (beta chain) is drawn from a study of blood T cell repertoires in COVID-19. The repertoire was sequenced with immunoSEQ multiplex PCR; TCRdb's copy has only in-frame clones and lacks some. The sample holds over 70,000 clones, 78% seen once. Seattle enrolled patients during active infection and tracked them longitudinally. This CDR3 has 15 residues. Germline CDR1 LNHDA, CDR2 SQIVND (reference sequence). With V trimmed by 5 bases and J by 5 bases, 9 bases remained unmatched. The sequence derives from a man in his 70s with COVID-19, enrolled during active disease. The sequenced sample consisted of peripheral blood. The rearrangement uses TRBV19 and TRBJ2-7; TRBD1 matches 10 bases. The CDR3 protein is CASSRGTGATNEQYF. The CDR3, as DNA: TGTGCCAGTAGTCGCGGGACAGGGGCTACCAACGAGCAGTACTTC.